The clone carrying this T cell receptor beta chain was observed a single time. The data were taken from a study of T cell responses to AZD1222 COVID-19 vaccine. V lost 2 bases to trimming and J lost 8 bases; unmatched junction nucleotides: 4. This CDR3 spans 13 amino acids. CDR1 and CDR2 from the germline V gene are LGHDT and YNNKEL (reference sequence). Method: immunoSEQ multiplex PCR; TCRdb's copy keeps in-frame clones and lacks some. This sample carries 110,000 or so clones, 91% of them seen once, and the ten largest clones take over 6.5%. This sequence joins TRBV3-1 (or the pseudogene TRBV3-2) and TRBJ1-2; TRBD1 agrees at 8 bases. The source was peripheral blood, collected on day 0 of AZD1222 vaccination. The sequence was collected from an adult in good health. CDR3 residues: CASSQQGAQGYTF. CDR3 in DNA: TGTGCCAGCAGCCAACAGGGGGCGCAAGGCTACACCTTC.